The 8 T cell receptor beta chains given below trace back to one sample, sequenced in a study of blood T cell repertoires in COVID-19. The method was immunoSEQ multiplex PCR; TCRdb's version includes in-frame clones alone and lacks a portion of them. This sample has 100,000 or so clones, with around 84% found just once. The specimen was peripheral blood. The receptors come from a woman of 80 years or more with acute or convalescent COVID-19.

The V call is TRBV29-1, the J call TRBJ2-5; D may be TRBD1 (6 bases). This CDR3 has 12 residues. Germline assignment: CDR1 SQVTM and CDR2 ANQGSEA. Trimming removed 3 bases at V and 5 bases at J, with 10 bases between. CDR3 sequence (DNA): TGCAGCGTTGAGTCAGGGGTGGAGACCCAGTACTTC. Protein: CSVESGVETQYF.

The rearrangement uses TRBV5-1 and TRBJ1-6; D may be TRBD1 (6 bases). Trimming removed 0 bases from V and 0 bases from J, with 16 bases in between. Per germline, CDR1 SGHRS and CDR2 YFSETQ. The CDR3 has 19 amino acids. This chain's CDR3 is CASSLVSGQWGSYNSPLHF. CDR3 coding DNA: TGCGCCAGCAGCTTGGTCAGCGGACAGTGGGGCTCCTATAATTCACCCCTCCACTTT.

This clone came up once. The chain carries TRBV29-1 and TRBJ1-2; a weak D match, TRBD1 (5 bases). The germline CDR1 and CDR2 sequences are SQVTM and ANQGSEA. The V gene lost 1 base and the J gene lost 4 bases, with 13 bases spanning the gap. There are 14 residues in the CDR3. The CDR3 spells CSVEVGQGGYGYTF. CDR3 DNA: TGCAGCGTTGAAGTCGGGCAGGGAGGCTATGGCTACACCTTC.

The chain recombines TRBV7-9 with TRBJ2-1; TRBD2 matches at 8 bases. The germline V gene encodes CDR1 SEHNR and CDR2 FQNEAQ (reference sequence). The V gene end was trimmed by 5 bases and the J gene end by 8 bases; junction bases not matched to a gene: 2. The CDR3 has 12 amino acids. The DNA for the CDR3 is TGTGCCAGCAGCAAACTAGCGGATGAGCAGTTCTTC. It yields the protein CASSKLADEQFF.

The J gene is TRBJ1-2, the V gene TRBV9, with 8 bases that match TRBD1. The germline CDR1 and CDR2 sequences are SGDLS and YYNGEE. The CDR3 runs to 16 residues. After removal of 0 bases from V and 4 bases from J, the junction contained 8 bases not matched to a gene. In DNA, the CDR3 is TGTGCCAGCAGCGTAGAGGCTCAGGGGGCCGGCTATGGCTACACCTTC. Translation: CASSVEAQGAGYGYTF.

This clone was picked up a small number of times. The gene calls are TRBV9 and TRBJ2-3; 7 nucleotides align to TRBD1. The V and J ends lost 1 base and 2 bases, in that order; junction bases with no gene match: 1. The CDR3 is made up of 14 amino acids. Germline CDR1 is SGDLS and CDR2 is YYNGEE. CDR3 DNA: TGTGCCAGCAGCGTAAGGGGGCTCACAGATACGCAGTATTTT. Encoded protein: CASSVRGLTDTQYF.

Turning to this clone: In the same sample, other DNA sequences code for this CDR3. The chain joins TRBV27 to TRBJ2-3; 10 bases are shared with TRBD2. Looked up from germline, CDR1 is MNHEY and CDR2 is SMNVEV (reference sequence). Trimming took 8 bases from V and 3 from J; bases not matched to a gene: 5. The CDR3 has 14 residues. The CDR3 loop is CASGASGSTDTQYF. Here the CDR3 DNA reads TGTGCCAGCGGTGCTAGCGGGAGTACAGATACGCAGTATTTT.

The CDR3 loop reads CASSQEEGYQPQHF. The CDR3 DNA reads TGCGCCAGCAGCCAAGAGGAGGGGTATCAGCCCCAGCATTTT. V gene TRBV4-1 combines with J gene TRBJ1-5, with D tentatively TRBD1 (5 bases). V lost 0 bases to trimming and J lost 5 bases, with 8 bases between them. The CDR3 is made up of 14 amino acids. The germline gives CDR1 MGHRA, CDR2 YSYEKL.